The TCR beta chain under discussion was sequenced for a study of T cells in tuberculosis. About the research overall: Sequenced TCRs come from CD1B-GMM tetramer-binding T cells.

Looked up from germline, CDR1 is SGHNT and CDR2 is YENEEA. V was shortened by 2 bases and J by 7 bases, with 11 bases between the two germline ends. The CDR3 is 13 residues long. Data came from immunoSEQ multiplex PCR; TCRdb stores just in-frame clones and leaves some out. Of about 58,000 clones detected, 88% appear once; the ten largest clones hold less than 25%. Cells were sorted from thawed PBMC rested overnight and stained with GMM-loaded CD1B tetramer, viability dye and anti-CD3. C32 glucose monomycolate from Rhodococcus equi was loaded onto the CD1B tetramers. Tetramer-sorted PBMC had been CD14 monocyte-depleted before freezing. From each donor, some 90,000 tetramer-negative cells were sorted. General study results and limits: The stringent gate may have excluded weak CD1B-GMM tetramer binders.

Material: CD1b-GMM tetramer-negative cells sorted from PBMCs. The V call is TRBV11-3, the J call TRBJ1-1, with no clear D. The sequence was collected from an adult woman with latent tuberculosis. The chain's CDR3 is CASSLRGYSEAFF. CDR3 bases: TGTGCCAGCAGCTTAAGAGGGTATAGTGAAGCTTTCTTT.